This T cell receptor beta chain was retrieved from a study of blood T cells in healthy people across ages. This clonotype was recorded at least ten times. Looked up from germline, CDR1 is SGHTA and CDR2 is FQGNSA. This CDR3 region has 15 residues. V shed 6 bases, J shed 1 base, and the junction held 7 bases outside the gene matches. It was with a sample-barcoded 5' primer and a J-beta primer mix that a second PCR of about 6 to 11 cycles was run. TCRdb re-called the 5' RACE reads with MiXCR, one entry per CDR3 protein. The data hold 500,000 to 700,000 distinct CDR3 sequences, with about 30% observed a single time.

This clonotype originated in an elderly woman in good health. The rearrangement joins TRBV7-2 to TRBJ2-5; 8 bases match TRBD2. The sequenced material came from blood. This CDR3 reads CASRKRGRSQETQYF. The CDR3 nucleotides read TGTGCCAGCAGAAAGCGGGGGCGCTCCCAAGAGACCCAGTACTTC. Full variable domain (remainder filled in from reference TRBV7-2 and TRBJ2-5): GAGVSQSPSNKVTEKGKDVELRCDPISGHTALYWYRQSLGQGLEFLIYFQGNSAPDKSGLPSDRFSAERTGGSVSTLTIQRTQQEDSAVYLCASRKRGRSQETQYFGPGTRLLVL.